Below are 18 T cell receptor beta chains sequenced from a single sample in a study of Ad26.COV2.S vaccination and SARS-CoV-2 variants. Documented treatment: 19 received Ad26.COV2.S at low or high dose, single or two shots; 5 received placebo; per-sample allocation not given. Collection of the samples took place on day 63 after the first injection of vaccine or placebo. Sequencing was performed with immunoSEQ multiplex PCR; in TCRdb, only in-frame clones are kept and a portion is missing. The sample records approximately 360,000 clones, about four fifths being singletons. The sample was peripheral blood, taken in a trial of Ad26.COV2.S vaccine versus placebo. The origin of the receptors is a person aged 18-60 years who received the Ad26.COV2.S COVID-19 vaccine or a placebo.

This chain uses TRBV27 with TRBJ2-2; TRBD2 agrees at 8 bases. The CDR3 sequence is 17 residues long. Germline V CDR1 and CDR2: MNHEY, SMNVEV (reference sequence). Germline trimming cut 2 bases from V and 4 bases from J; bases unmatched to any gene: 9. The CDR3 nucleotides read TGTGCCAGCAGTTTACCCCAGAGGAGCGGGGGCACCGGGGAGCTGTTTTTT. Amino acid sequence: CASSLPQRSGGTGELFF.

The gene calls are TRBV7-9 and TRBJ1-2; D might be TRBD1 (5 bases). The ends were cut back, 1 base at V and 3 bases at J, with 9 bases in the middle. CDR1 SEHNR and CDR2 FQNEAQ come from the germline V gene (reference sequence). This CDR3 is built from 14 residues. This CDR3 is CASSLVDRYYGYTF. CDR3 coding DNA: TGTGCCAGCAGCTTAGTAGACAGATACTATGGCTACACCTTC.

The chain carries TRBV9 and TRBJ1-2, with unresolved D. Germline V lookup: CDR1 SGDLS, CDR2 YYNGEE. Trimming left V 0 bases short and J 0 bases short, with 6 bases between. There are 14 residues in the CDR3. For the CDR3, the DNA is TGTGCCAGCAGCGTAGACGAAGCTAACTATGGCTACACCTTC. Amino acids: CASSVDEANYGYTF.

Written as DNA, the CDR3 is TGTGCCAGCAGACTAGGACAGGCGTCCTCCTACGAGCAGTACTTC. Its protein product is CASRLGQASSYEQYF. The chain combines TRBV6-5 with TRBJ2-7; TRBD1 aligns across 7 bases. The CDR3 is 15 amino acids. With 6 bases clipped from V and 0 bases from J, the junction kept 8 bases outside the gene matches. Germline V gene data show CDR1 as MNHEY and CDR2 as SVGAGI.

The chain employs TRBV7-6 and TRBJ1-1; no clear D. This CDR3 comprises 10 residues. Deletions cut 5 bases from V and 11 bases from J, with 9 bases between. Germline V CDR1 and CDR2: SGHVS, FNYEAQ. The CDR3 bases are TGTGCCAGCAGCCGCACGGAGGCTTTCTTT. It yields the protein CASSRTEAFF.

DNA for the CDR3: TGTGCCACCAGCAGGGATTCGAACACTGAAGCTTTCTTT. This sequence encodes CATSRDSNTEAFF. This chain uses TRBV24-1 with TRBJ1-1; D perhaps matches TRBD1 (5 bases). Germline V lookup: CDR1 KGHDR, CDR2 SFDVKD. The CDR3 has 13 amino acids. V was shortened by 7 bases and J by 1 base, with 9 bases between the two germline ends.

This clone was detected a few times. The chain couples TRBV9 to TRBJ2-1; a possible D gene is TRBD1 (7 bases). In germline, CDR1 is SGDLS, CDR2 YYNGEE. Trimming took 4 bases from V and 10 from J, leaving 24 bases between them. This CDR3 has 16 residues. CDR3 bases: TGTGCCAGCAGCCCCTACCCAGGGGGGTCTAGCAGAGAGCAGTTCTTC. It is translated as CASSPYPGGSSREQFF.

For this clone: One end of the junction fails to match germline, which may point to a read error. This chain links TRBV7-2 with TRBJ1-2; no reliable D call. CDR3 length: 11 amino acids. CDR1 is SGHTA and CDR2 is FQGNSA in the germline V gene. In DNA form, the CDR3 reads TGTGCCAGCAGCTCGTGGGCCTTAATCGTCTTC. It translates to CASSSWALIVF.

The CDR3 coding sequence is TGTGCCAGCAGTTACGGGGGGGAAAAAACAGGCGAGCAGTACTTC. Translated, it gives CASSYGGEKTGEQYF. V usage is TRBV6-5 and J usage is TRBJ2-7; 7 nucleotides match TRBD2. This CDR3 is 15 amino acids long. Germline values: CDR1 MNHEY, CDR2 SVGAGI. V gave up 2 bases and J gave up 6 bases; unmatched junction bases: 10.

The chain uses TRBV3-1 (or the pseudogene TRBV3-2) and TRBJ1-4; weak D call: TRBD1 (6 bases). The V end was cut by 3 bases, the J end by 8 bases, with 13 bases between. Germline V gene data show CDR1 as LGHDT and CDR2 as YNNKEL (reference sequence). This CDR3 has 14 residues. The CDR3 DNA is TGTGCCAGCAGCCAGGATCTGGGACAAGAAAAACTGTTTTTT. This sequence encodes CASSQDLGQEKLFF.

The chain uses TRBV7-3 and TRBJ1-6; D unresolved. Germline V gene data show CDR1 as SGHTA and CDR2 as FQGTGA. The CDR3 totals 15 residues. V shed 5 bases and J shed 8 bases, with 16 bases lying between them. CDR3 loop: CASSLGLRGYSPLHF. For the CDR3, the DNA is TGTGCCAGCAGCCTAGGGTTGCGGGGTTATTCACCCCTCCACTTT.

This chain links TRBV5-1 with TRBJ2-5; D is undetermined. The V and J ends lost 4 bases and 3 bases respectively, with 16 bases between them. Germline assignment: CDR1 SGHRS and CDR2 YFSETQ. This CDR3 contains 15 residues. CDR3 residues: CASSVMGSTEETQYF. The CDR3 DNA is TGCGCCAGCAGCGTCATGGGGTCGACCGAAGAGACCCAGTACTTC.

J is TRBJ2-7 and V is TRBV5-4, with D tentatively TRBD1 (7 bases). CDR1 is SGHNT and CDR2 is YYREEE in the germline V gene (reference sequence). The CDR3 runs 15 residues. The V end was cut by 2 bases, the J end by 2 bases, with 14 bases between. In DNA form, the CDR3 reads TGTGCCAGCAGCTTCCCAGGGGGGACCCCCTACGAGCAGTACTTC. Protein: CASSFPGGTPYEQYF.

The chain links TRBV24-1 to TRBJ2-1; D possibly corresponds to TRBD1 (7 bases). Looked up from germline, CDR1 is KGHDR and CDR2 is SFDVKD. V was shortened by 5 bases and J by 7 bases, with 20 bases between the two germline ends. The CDR3 runs to 16 residues. The CDR3 nucleotides read TGTGCCACCAGTGCAATCCGGGGGACAGCACATAATGAGCAGTTCTTC. Amino acid sequence: CATSAIRGTAHNEQFF.

Only one count was recorded for this clone. The chain has TRBV5-1 and TRBJ1-2, with 7 bases identical to TRBD1. V was clipped by 6 bases and J by 7 bases; unmatched bases: 12. In germline, CDR1 is SGHRS, CDR2 YFSETQ. This CDR3 contains 14 residues. The CDR3 loop reads CASKYPGGYGGYTF. CDR3 bases: TGCGCCAGCAAGTATCCAGGGGGATATGGTGGCTACACCTTC.

This chain connects TRBV27 to TRBJ1-1; D is unresolved. V gave up 2 bases and J gave up 4 bases, with 8 bases separating them. The CDR3 extends over 13 amino acids. Germline loops: CDR1 MNHEY, CDR2 SMNVEV (reference sequence). As DNA, the CDR3 is TGTGCCAGCAGTTTACAAGAGAGCACTGAAGCTTTCTTT. Translated, it gives CASSLQESTEAFF.

The chain uses TRBV12-3 or TRBV12-4 and TRBJ2-7; D is undetermined. The germline V and J ends were trimmed by 5 bases and 6 bases, with 14 bases remaining between them. This CDR3 spans 13 amino acids. The CDR3 DNA reads as TGTGCCAGCAGTCTAGGACCCGGCTTCGAGCAGTACTTC. Protein product: CASSLGPGFEQYF.

The genes are TRBV9 and TRBJ1-3; no reliable D call. V lost 0 bases and J lost 0, with 13 bases in between. The germline V gene has CDR1 SGDLS and CDR2 YYNGEE. The CDR3 runs to 17 residues. The CDR3 spells CASSVVLGVDSGNTIYF. In nucleotides, the CDR3 is TGTGCCAGCAGCGTAGTGTTGGGCGTGGACTCTGGAAACACCATATATTTT.